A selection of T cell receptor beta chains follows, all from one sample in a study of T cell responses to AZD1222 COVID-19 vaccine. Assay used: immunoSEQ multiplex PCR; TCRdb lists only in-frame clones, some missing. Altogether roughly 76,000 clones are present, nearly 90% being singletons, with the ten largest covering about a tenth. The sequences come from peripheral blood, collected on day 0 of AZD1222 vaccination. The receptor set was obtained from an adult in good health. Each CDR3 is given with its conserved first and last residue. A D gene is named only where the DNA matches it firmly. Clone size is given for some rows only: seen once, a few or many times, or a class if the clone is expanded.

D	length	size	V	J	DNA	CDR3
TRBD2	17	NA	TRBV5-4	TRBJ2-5	TGTGCCAGCAGCTTGGAGTCGCAGCGGGGGGGGCAAGAGACCCAGTACTTC	CASSLESQRGGQETQYF
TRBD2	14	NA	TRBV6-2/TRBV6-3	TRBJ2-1	TGTGCCAGCAGTTACGTGCTAGCGGGTACTGAGCAGTTCTTC	CASSYVLAGTEQFF
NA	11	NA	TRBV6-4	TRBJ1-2	TGTGCCACCGGGGAGGGCTATGGCTACACCTTC	CATGEGYGYTF
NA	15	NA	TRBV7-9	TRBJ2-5	TGTGCCAGCAGCTTAGTACTCGGGCAATCGGGGACCCAGTACTTC	CASSLVLGQSGTQYF
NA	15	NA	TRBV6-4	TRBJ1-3	TGTGCCAGCAGTGAAAATACGGGCACTGGAAACACCATATATTTT	CASSENTGTGNTIYF
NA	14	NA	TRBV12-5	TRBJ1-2	TGTGCTAGTGGCTCTGGTAATACGGTTTATGGCTACACCTTC	CASGSGNTVYGYTF
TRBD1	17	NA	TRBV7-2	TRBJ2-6	TGTGCCAGCAGACGACAGGGGGTAGTGGCTGGGGCCAACGTCCTGACTTTC	CASRRQGVVAGANVLTF
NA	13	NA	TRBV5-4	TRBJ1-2	TGTGCCAGCAGCTTGCGGGGGAGCTATGGCTACACCTTC	CASSLRGSYGYTF
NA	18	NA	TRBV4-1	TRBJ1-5	TGCGCCAGCAGCCAATTACTCTTCGGGGCAGCCCACAATCAGCCCCAGCATTTT	CASSQLLFGAAHNQPQHF
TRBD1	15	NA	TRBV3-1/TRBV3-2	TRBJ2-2	TGTGCCAGCAGCCGCCGGACAGGGGACACCGGGGAGCTGTTTTTT	CASSRRTGDTGELFF
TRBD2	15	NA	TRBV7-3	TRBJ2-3	TGTGCCAGCAGCTCCAGCGGGAGGGTCACAGATACGCAGTATTTT	CASSSSGRVTDTQYF
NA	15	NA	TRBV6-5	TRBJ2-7	TGTGCCAGCAGTTACTTACCGCAGGACTCCTACGAGCAGTACTTC	CASSYLPQDSYEQYF
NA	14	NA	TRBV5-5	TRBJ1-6	TGTGCCAGCAGCTTTGAAGGCACGGATTCACCCCTCCACTTT	CASSFEGTDSPLHF
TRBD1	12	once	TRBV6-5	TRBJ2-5	TGTGCCAGTGGGACAGTCCAAGAGACCCAGTACTTC	CASGTVQETQYF
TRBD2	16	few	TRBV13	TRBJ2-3	TGTGCCAGCAGCTCTTCGACTAGCGGGAGTCCCGATACGCAGTATTTT	CASSSSTSGSPDTQYF
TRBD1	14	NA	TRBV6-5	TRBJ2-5	TGTGCCACCAGTCAGACAGGGGGTAGGGAGACCCAGTACTTC	CATSQTGGRETQYF
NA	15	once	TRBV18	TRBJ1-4	TGTGCCAGCTCACCTAACAGGGATACTAATGAAAAACTGTTTTTT	CASSPNRDTNEKLFF